Shown below are 26 T cell receptor beta chains from a single sample sequenced in a study of T-cell memory formation after mild COVID-19. TCRdb recomputed calls from the 5' RACE reads with MiXCR, one row per CDR3 protein. This sample has around 300,000 distinct CDR3 sequences, with roughly 15% found just once. What was sequenced was PBMCs or a T cell subset sorted from them (not recorded which). Receptors originate from a man aged 18-30 years who had mild COVID-19 (a few samples of this study predate the infection). Cell type and time point are not known.

This clonotype has more than one count but fewer than ten. The chain is built from TRBV6-2 or TRBV6-3 and TRBJ2-5; 8 nucleotides match TRBD1. The CDR3 spans 15 residues. Germline values: CDR1 MNHEY, CDR2 SVGEGT. The V and J ends lost 4 bases and 4 bases, in that order; junction bases with no gene match: 8. Here the CDR3 reads CASSSWAGGIETQYF. Written as DNA, the CDR3 is TGTGCCAGCAGTTCCTGGGCAGGGGGCATAGAGACCCAGTACTTC.

This chain connects TRBV2 to TRBJ2-1, with a possible D match to TRBD1 (7 bases). The CDR3 runs to 15 residues. V was pared by 1 base and J by 4 bases, with 11 bases between. Germline loops: CDR1 SNHLY, CDR2 FYNNEI. The CDR3 loop reads CASSEGQGGYNEQFF. CDR3 in DNA: TGTGCCAGCAGTGAAGGGCAGGGGGGATACAATGAGCAGTTCTTC.

This clonotype was detected ten times or more. The rearrangement uses TRBV5-1 and TRBJ1-5, with no clear D. Germline assignment: CDR1 SGHRS and CDR2 YFSETQ. The germline V and J ends were trimmed by 4 bases and 0 bases, with 23 bases remaining between them. The CDR3 contains 19 residues. The CDR3 DNA sequence: TGCGCCAGCAGCGAAGGTTCGACGCTGGGTGGGCATAGCAATCAGCCCCAGCATTTT. Amino acid sequence: CASSEGSTLGGHSNQPQHF.

The gene calls are TRBV10-3 and TRBJ2-5, with 9 nucleotides matching TRBD1. The CDR3 is 15 residues long. The J segment lost 4 bases and the V segment lost 8 bases, leaving 11 bases of the junction unmatched. Looked up from germline, CDR1 is ENHRY and CDR2 is SYGVKD. The CDR3 DNA follows: TGTGCCATCGGTACTCCGGACAGGGGCGGAGAGACCCAGTACTTC. Its protein is CAIGTPDRGGETQYF.

The rearrangement links TRBV24-1 to TRBJ2-1; 9 bases align to TRBD2. V lost 1 base to trimming and J lost 7 bases; unmatched junction nucleotides: 7. CDR3 size: 16 residues. Germline V CDR1 and CDR2: KGHDR, SFDVKD. This CDR3 reads CATSDFSSSGGNEQFF. The CDR3 bases are TGTGCCACCAGTGATTTTAGTTCGAGCGGGGGGAATGAGCAGTTCTTC.

This clonotype has more than one count but fewer than ten. The gene calls are TRBV2 and TRBJ2-2; no definite D call. The CDR3 totals 13 residues. Germline CDR1 and CDR2: SNHLY and FYNNEI. Between the trimmed V and J ends, which lost 5 bases and 7 bases, there was a span of 11 bases. The CDR3 DNA sequence: TGTGCCAGCAGTCCAATCAGACACGGGGAGCTGTTTTTT. Translation gives CASSPIRHGELFF.

The chain couples TRBV4-3 to TRBJ1-1, with 9 bases fitting TRBD1. The germline CDR1 and CDR2 sequences are LGHNA and YSLEER. CDR3 length equals 13 residues. With 4 bases clipped from V and 4 bases from J, the junction kept 1 base outside the gene matches. CDR3: CASSPTGGTEAFF. CDR3 nucleotides: TGCGCCAGCAGCCCGACAGGGGGCACTGAAGCTTTCTTT.

The CDR3 nucleotides read TGTGCCAGCAGCCGGACGGGTAGCGGGGGTGGAAATGAGCAGTTCTTC. Translated: CASSRTGSGGGNEQFF. V usage is TRBV11-3 and J usage is TRBJ2-1; the match to TRBD2 covers 9 bases. This CDR3 has 16 amino acids. Germline V gene lookup returns CDR1 SGHNT and CDR2 YENEEA. With V trimmed by 5 bases and J by 7 bases, 12 bases remained unmatched.

The J gene is TRBJ2-7, the V gene TRBV7-9; D call uncertain. Trimming took off 6 bases at V and 3 bases at J, with 18 bases between the two ends. Germline lookup yields CDR1 SEHNR and CDR2 FQNEAQ (reference sequence). The CDR3 is 15 amino acids. CDR3 loop: CASSLWGGQNYEQYF. CDR3 nucleotides: TGTGCCAGCAGTCTTTGGGGTGGGCAGAACTACGAGCAGTACTTC. Full variable domain (missing parts from reference TRBV7-9 and TRBJ2-7): DTGVSQNPRHKITKRGQNVTFRCDPISEHNRLYWYRQTLGQGPEFLTYFQNEAQLEKSRLLSDRFSAERPKGSFSTLEIQRTEQGDSAMYLCASSLWGGQNYEQYFGPGTRLTVT.

The chain links TRBV6-5 to TRBJ1-2; a weak D match, TRBD1 (5 bases). The V end lost 6 bases, the J end lost 6 bases, and 17 bases lay between the germline ends. Germline V lookup: CDR1 MNHEY, CDR2 SVGAGI. The CDR3 loop spans 14 amino acids. The CDR3 sequence: CASSTGARLDGYTF. The CDR3 DNA is TGTGCCAGCAGCACCGGGGCACGACTCGATGGCTACACCTTC.

A word on this clonotype: Relative to the germline gene, one junction end is altered; a read error may explain this. The V and J genes are TRBV6-2 or TRBV6-3 and TRBJ1-5; the D gene is possibly TRBD1 (6 bases). The germline CDR1 and CDR2 sequences are MNHEY and SVGEGT. This CDR3 has 16 amino acids. CDR3 nucleotides: TGTGCCAGCAGTTTTACCCATACAGGGAGCAATCAGCCACAGCATTTT. It is translated as CASSFTHTGSNQPQHF.

The CDR3 is CASSPRSDTEAFF. The CDR3 region has the DNA TGTGCCAGCAGCCCCCGGTCTGACACTGAAGCTTTCTTT. The chain joins TRBV12-3 or TRBV12-4 to TRBJ1-1, with no clear D. The CDR3 consists of 13 residues. V lost 6 bases and J 3 bases, leaving 11 bases between the germline ends.

This clonotype came up many times. This chain links TRBV7-9 with TRBJ2-3, with TRBD2 identical over 8 bases. V shed 2 bases and J 2 bases; nucleotides not matched to a gene: 12. Germline CDR1 SEHNR, CDR2 FQNEAQ (reference sequence). CDR3 size: 18 residues. The DNA of the CDR3 is TGTGCCAGCAGCTTATTCCAGTTCGCGGGGGGCCTCACAGATACGCAGTATTTT. It encodes CASSLFQFAGGLTDTQYF. The full variable domain, in which reference TRBV7-9 and TRBJ2-3 provide the parts outside the CDR3, is DTGVSQNPRHKITKRGQNVTFRCDPISEHNRLYWYRQTLGQGPEFLTYFQNEAQLEKSRLLSDRFSAERPKGSFSTLEIQRTEQGDSAMYLCASSLFQFAGGLTDTQYFGPGTRLTVL.

This clonotype was counted at least ten times. The rearrangement joins TRBV20-1 to TRBJ2-5; D remains ambiguous. Per the germline V gene, CDR1 is DFQATT and CDR2 is SNEGSKA (reference sequence). The CDR3 spans 12 residues. The V end was cut by 4 bases, the J end by 3 bases, with 9 bases between. CDR3 bases: TGCAGTGCTACGTGGGTTGAAGAGACCCAGTACTTC. Translating it yields CSATWVEETQYF.

This clonotype was recorded many times. J is TRBJ2-2 and V is TRBV6-2 or TRBV6-3; possible D gene TRBD2, 6 bases. The CDR3 length is 17 residues. The V end lost 2 bases, the J end lost 6 bases, and 19 bases lay between the germline ends. From germline, CDR1 is MNHEY and CDR2 SVGEGT. The CDR3 is CASSYPEGTLKPGELFF. In DNA, the CDR3 is TGTGCCAGCAGTTACCCTGAGGGGACTCTAAAACCCGGGGAGCTGTTTTTT.

This clonotype was counted a few times. The rearrangement joins TRBV7-9 to TRBJ1-2; perhaps TRBD1 as D (5 bases). The germline V and J ends were trimmed by 5 bases and 4 bases, with 14 bases remaining between them. This CDR3 region has 14 residues. Germline CDR1 reads SEHNR; CDR2 reads FQNEAQ (reference sequence). Here the CDR3 DNA reads TGTGCCAGCAGCCCCGCTGAGGGGATCTATGGCTACACCTTC. Its translation: CASSPAEGIYGYTF.

This clonotype was counted many times. CDR3 loop: CASSLWANSNQPQHF. Written as DNA, the CDR3 is TGTGCCAGCAGCTTATGGGCAAATAGCAATCAGCCCCAGCATTTT. This chain joins TRBV7-3 and TRBJ1-5, with no clear D. V was pared by 2 bases and J by 0 bases, with 8 bases between. CDR3 length: 15 residues. Germline CDR1 and CDR2: SGHTA and FQGTGA.

This clonotype was detected a few times. The rearrangement links TRBV7-3 to TRBJ2-3, with D maybe TRBD1 (5 bases). The CDR3 spans 12 residues. The V end lost 8 bases, the J end lost 4 bases, and 10 bases lay between the germline ends. Germline values: CDR1 SGHTA, CDR2 FQGTGA. The CDR3 DNA is TGTGCCAGCTCCCAGGGCCCAGATACGCAGTATTTT. This codes for CASSQGPDTQYF.

This clonotype was found a few times. The V call is TRBV9, the J call TRBJ1-1, with 8 bases identical to TRBD1. This CDR3 region has 13 residues. From germline, CDR1 is SGDLS and CDR2 YYNGEE. J was trimmed by 5 bases and V by 7 bases; bases with no gene match: 7. CDR3 region: CASSTGGETEAFF. CDR3 coding DNA: TGTGCCAGCTCAACAGGGGGAGAGACTGAAGCTTTCTTT.

On this clonotype: Possible read error: a much larger clone is one base away. This chain uses TRBV5-6 with TRBJ2-1; tentative D call: TRBD1 (6 bases). The CDR3 is made up of 12 amino acids. Germline lookup yields CDR1 SGHDT and CDR2 YYEEEE. V was clipped by 7 bases and J by 8 bases, with 13 bases between them. For the CDR3, the DNA is TGTGCCAGCGGCCCCAGGGGTGATGAGCAGTTCTTC. It specifies CASGPRGDEQFF.

This clonotype was found a few times. The chain is built from TRBV21-1 and TRBJ1-2; the table's TRBD1 call for D was not verified on the DNA. TRBV21-1 is tagged as a pseudogene. The CDR3 loop spans 15 amino acids. CDR3 loop: CASSKAGGSIYGYTF. The CDR3 region has the DNA TGTGCCAGCAGCAAAGCGGGGGGATCGATCTATGGCTACACCTTC.

In its sample, this clonotype was seen a few times. V is TRBV21-1 and J is TRBJ1-6. TRBV21-1 is flagged as a pseudogene. The CDR3 covers 13 residues. The CDR3 spells CASRRTLLSPLHF. The CDR3 DNA reads TGTGCCAGCAGACGAACACTCTTATCACCCCTCCACTTT.

This clonotype was seen many times. The V and J genes are TRBV4-1 and TRBJ1-1; tentative D call: TRBD1 (5 bases). The CDR3 loop spans 16 amino acids. Between the trimmed V and J ends, which lost 0 bases and 6 bases, there was a span of 17 bases. Germline assignment: CDR1 MGHRA and CDR2 YSYEKL. DNA of the CDR3: TGCGCCAGCAGCCAAGAGTTGGGAGGCCGGGGGGCTGAAGCTTTCTTT. This gives the protein CASSQELGGRGAEAFF.

The V gene is TRBV7-2, the J gene TRBJ2-1, with 8 bases lining up with TRBD2. The V segment lost 5 bases and the J segment 7 bases; nucleotides outside the gene matches: 10. There are 15 residues in the CDR3. Per germline, CDR1 SGHTA and CDR2 FQGNSA. The chain's CDR3 is CASSLRLAGSNEQFF. DNA of the CDR3: TGTGCCAGCAGCCTTAGGTTAGCGGGGAGTAATGAGCAGTTCTTC.

The rearrangement joins TRBV20-1 to TRBJ1-1; D possibly corresponds to TRBD1 (5 bases). The ends were cut back, 3 bases at V and 4 bases at J, with 15 bases in the middle. This CDR3 spans 14 amino acids. CDR1 DFQATT and CDR2 SNEGSKA come from the germline V gene (reference sequence). The CDR3 nucleotides are TGCAGTGCTAGGGACATTGGGGGATTCACTGAAGCTTTCTTT. It yields the protein CSARDIGGFTEAFF.

In its sample, this clonotype was seen a few times. This sequence joins TRBV3-1 and TRBJ2-7; D tentatively reads TRBD1 or TRBD2 (5 bases each). The length of the CDR3 is 12 residues. Germline V gene lookup returns CDR1 LGHDT and CDR2 YNNKEL (reference sequence). V gave up 4 bases and J gave up 9 bases, with 13 bases separating them. The CDR3 DNA is TGTGCCAGCAGCCCACCGGGGCATTGGCAGTACGTC. It codes for CASSPPGHWQYV.